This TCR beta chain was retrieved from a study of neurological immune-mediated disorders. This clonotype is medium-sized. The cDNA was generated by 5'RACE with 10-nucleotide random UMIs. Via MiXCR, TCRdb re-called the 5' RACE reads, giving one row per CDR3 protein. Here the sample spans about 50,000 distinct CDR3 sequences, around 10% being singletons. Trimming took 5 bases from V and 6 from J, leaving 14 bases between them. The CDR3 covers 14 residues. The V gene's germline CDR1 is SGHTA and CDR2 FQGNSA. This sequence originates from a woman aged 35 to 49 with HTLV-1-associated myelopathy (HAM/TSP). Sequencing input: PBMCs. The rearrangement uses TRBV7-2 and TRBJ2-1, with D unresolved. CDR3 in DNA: TGTGCCAGCAGCCTCTCTTGGAGCGCCAATGAGCAGTTCTTC. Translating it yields CASSLSWSANEQFF.